A single sample is the source of the 14 T cell receptor beta chains below, sequenced in a study of T-cell reconstitution after alpha-beta-depleted transplantation in children. This sample's TCRbeta library carried unique molecular identifier barcodes. TCRdb passed the PCR reads through MiXCR, listing each CDR3 protein once. This sample has roughly 500,000 distinct CDR3 sequences, with 12% found just once. Material: PBMCs from the stem cell graft donor, obtained from the stem cell graft. The receptor source for this set is a human donor who donated a stem cell graft to a child with combined immunodeficiency.

The chain couples TRBV6-5 to TRBJ2-7, with D possibly being TRBD2 (5 bases). From germline, CDR1 is MNHEY and CDR2 SVGAGI. V was cut by 4 bases and J by 3 bases, with 13 bases left in between. The CDR3 is made up of 14 amino acids. The CDR3 bases are TGTGCCAGCAGTTCCCTACTAGTACACTACGAGCAGTACTTC. This translates into CASSSLLVHYEQYF.

This sequence joins TRBV19 and TRBJ1-1, with D unclear. The V and J ends lost 8 bases and 7 bases respectively, with 17 bases between them. The CDR3 spans 13 residues. Germline assignment: CDR1 LNHDA and CDR2 SQIVND (reference sequence). The CDR3 spells CASSTSFSVEAFF. DNA for the CDR3: TGTGCCAGTTCCACGAGTTTTAGTGTTGAAGCTTTCTTT.

This clonotype has only a few counts. The chain carries TRBV18 and TRBJ2-2; D ambiguous. This CDR3 is built from 15 residues. V shed 5 bases and J shed 1 base, with 11 bases lying between them. Germline V gene data show CDR1 as KGHSH and CDR2 as LQKENI. The CDR3 here is CASSSTVGNTGELFF. CDR3 nucleotide sequence: TGTGCCAGCTCATCTACAGTGGGGAACACCGGGGAGCTGTTTTTT.

The chain joins TRBV7-9 to TRBJ2-5; D may be TRBD2 (6 bases). The CDR3 length is 14 residues. Germline V gene sequence: CDR1 SEHNR, CDR2 FQNEAQ (reference sequence). V lost 7 bases and J lost 9, with 21 bases in between. In DNA, the CDR3 is TGTGCCAGCAACTCCGGGCCCGGGGGTTGGGCCCAGTACTTC. It yields the protein CASNSGPGGWAQYF. Variable domain in full (rest from reference TRBV7-9 and TRBJ2-5): DTGVSQNPRHKITKRGQNVTFRCDPISEHNRLYWYRQTLGQGPEFLTYFQNEAQLEKSRLLSDRFSAERPKGSFSTLEIQRTEQGDSAMYLCASNSGPGGWAQYFGPGTRLLVL.

The chain has TRBV12-3 or TRBV12-4 and TRBJ2-3, with 7 bases identical to TRBD2. V trimming: 3 bases; J trimming: 1 base; junction bases outside the gene matches: 4. The CDR3 extends over 15 amino acids. In DNA form, the CDR3 reads TGTGCCAGCAGTTTTCGGGAGGACGGCACAGATACGCAGTATTTT. Residues: CASSFREDGTDTQYF.

This clonotype was counted ten times or more. The CDR3 region has the DNA TGTGCCAGCAGTTCCGGGACTAGCTTTAAGTTCTTC. This sequence encodes CASSSGTSFKFF. The chain has TRBV12-3 or TRBV12-4 and TRBJ2-1, with 9 bases matching TRBD2. The CDR3 has 12 amino acids. Trimming cost V 4 bases and J 14 bases; bases outside gene matches: 6.

The chain combines TRBV11-3 with TRBJ2-1, with 7 bases that match TRBD2. The length of the CDR3 is 17 residues. V shed 1 base and J 1 base; nucleotides not matched to a gene: 7. Germline V gene sequence: CDR1 SGHNT, CDR2 YENEEA. The CDR3 DNA follows: TGTGCCAGCAGCTTAGGTAAAATGCGGGGGTCCTACAATGAGCAGTTCTTC. As protein: CASSLGKMRGSYNEQFF.

The sample holds a few counts of this clonotype. The chain links TRBV10-3 to TRBJ2-7, with TRBD1 matching 9 bases. This CDR3 spans 15 amino acids. Germline-derived CDR1 and CDR2 are ENHRY and SYGVKD. Losses at the gene ends were 6 bases for V and 4 bases for J; bases not matched to a gene: 10. CDR3 sequence: CAISRGQGVGYEQYF. In nucleotides, the CDR3 is TGTGCCATCAGCCGGGGACAGGGTGTAGGATACGAGCAGTACTTC.

The J gene is TRBJ1-2, the V gene TRBV29-1; D is uncertain. Germline CDR1 and CDR2: SQVTM and ANQGSEA. The V and J ends lost 4 bases and 2 bases respectively, with 14 bases between them. The CDR3 runs 14 residues. The CDR3 nucleotides are TGCAGCGTTGTCCCCTCGGGCGGGAACTATGGCTACACCTTC. This sequence encodes CSVVPSGGNYGYTF.

There are many counts of this clonotype. V usage is TRBV5-1 and J usage is TRBJ2-1, with 7 bases identical to TRBD2. The germline V gene encodes CDR1 SGHRS and CDR2 YFSETQ. The junction had 3 bases not matched to a gene; V was cut back by 3 bases and J by 0 bases. CDR3 length: 15 amino acids. In DNA form, the CDR3 reads TGCGCCAGCAGCTCCGGGAGGAGCTCCTACAATGAGCAGTTCTTC. Amino acid sequence: CASSSGRSSYNEQFF.

This clonotype came up a few times. V usage is TRBV6-5 and J usage is TRBJ1-2, with 10 positions matching TRBD1. Germline V CDR1 and CDR2: MNHEY, SVGAGI. V was clipped by 8 bases and J by 6 bases; unmatched bases: 0. The CDR3 is made up of 11 amino acids. The CDR3 nucleotides read TGTGCCAGCGGACAGGGGGATGGCTACACCTTC. Translation gives CASGQGDGYTF.

This clonotype was seen ten or more times. The gene calls are TRBV4-3 and TRBJ2-5; D gene uncertain. The CDR3 totals 15 residues. Trimming stripped 0 bases from V and 3 bases from J, with 11 bases between. The germline V gene has CDR1 LGHNA and CDR2 YSLEER. Written as DNA, the CDR3 is TGCGCCAGCAGCCAAGATCTCACAGCGAAAGAGACCCAGTACTTC. It is translated as CASSQDLTAKETQYF.

This clonotype has at least ten counts. The chain joins TRBV29-1 to TRBJ2-1; 9 bases map to TRBD1. V was clipped by 7 bases and J by 0 bases; unmatched bases: 1. CDR3 length: 13 amino acids. CDR1 SQVTM and CDR2 ANQGSEA come from the germline V gene. CDR3 in DNA: TGCAGCGCGGGACAGGGCTCCTACAATGAGCAGTTCTTC. Translation gives CSAGQGSYNEQFF.

This clonotype has only a few counts. V is TRBV6-2 or TRBV6-3 and J is TRBJ2-7; no definite D call. The CDR3 contains 13 residues. The V gene's germline CDR1 is MNHEY and CDR2 SVGEGT. V was shortened by 5 bases and J by 6 bases, with 14 bases between the two germline ends. For the CDR3, the DNA is TGTGCCAGCAGTCCCCTTGAGATCTCCGAGCAGTACTTC. Its translation: CASSPLEISEQYF.